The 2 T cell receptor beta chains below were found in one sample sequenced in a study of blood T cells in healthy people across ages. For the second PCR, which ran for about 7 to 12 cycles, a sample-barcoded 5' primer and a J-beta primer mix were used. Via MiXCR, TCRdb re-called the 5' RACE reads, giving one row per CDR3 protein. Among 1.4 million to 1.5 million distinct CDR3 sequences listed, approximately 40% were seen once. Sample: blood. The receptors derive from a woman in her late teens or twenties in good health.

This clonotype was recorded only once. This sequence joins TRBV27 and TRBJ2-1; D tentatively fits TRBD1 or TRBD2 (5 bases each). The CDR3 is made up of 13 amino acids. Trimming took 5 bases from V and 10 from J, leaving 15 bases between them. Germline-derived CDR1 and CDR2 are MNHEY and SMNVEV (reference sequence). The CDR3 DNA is TGTGCCAGCAGTCTCGGGGCCGGTTACGAGCAGTTCTTC. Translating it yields CASSLGAGYEQFF.

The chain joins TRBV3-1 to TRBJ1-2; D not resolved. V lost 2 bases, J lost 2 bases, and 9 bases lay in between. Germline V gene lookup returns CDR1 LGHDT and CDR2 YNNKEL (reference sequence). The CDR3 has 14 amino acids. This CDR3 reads CASSQQGGNYGYTF. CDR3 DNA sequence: TGTGCCAGCAGCCAACAAGGCGGGAACTATGGCTACACCTTC.